This T cell receptor (beta chain) was profiled in a study of cytomegalovirus exposure and HLA in healthy donors. The PCR contained 60 Vbeta and 13 Jbeta primers. The method was immunoSEQ multiplex PCR; TCRdb's version includes in-frame clones alone and lacks a portion of them. The sample consists of 150,000 to 200,000 clones, around three quarters of them appearing once. This CDR3 is 19 amino acids long. CDR1 SQVTM and CDR2 ANQGSEA come from the germline V gene. V dropped 5 bases and J dropped 6; count of bases not matched to a gene: 21. The material sequenced was PBMCs. The sequence derives from a male donor in good health and CMV-seronegative. V and J are TRBV29-1 and TRBJ2-2; 10 nucleotides agree with TRBD1. The CDR3 DNA follows: TGCAGCGTTCTTCCCCGCCCGACAGGGGGCTCGAGCTATGCCGGGGAGCTGTTTTTT. This translates into CSVLPRPTGGSSYAGELFF.